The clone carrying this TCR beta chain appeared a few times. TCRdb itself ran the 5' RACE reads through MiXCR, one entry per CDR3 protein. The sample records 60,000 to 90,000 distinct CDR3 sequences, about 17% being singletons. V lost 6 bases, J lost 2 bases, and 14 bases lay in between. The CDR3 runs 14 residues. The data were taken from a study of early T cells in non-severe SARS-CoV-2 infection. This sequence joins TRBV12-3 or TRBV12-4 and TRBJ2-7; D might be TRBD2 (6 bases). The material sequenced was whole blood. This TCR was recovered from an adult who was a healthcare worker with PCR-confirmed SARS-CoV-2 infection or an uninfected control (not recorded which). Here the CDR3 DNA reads TGTGCCAGCAGCCTCGGGGGATACCCCTACGAGCAGTACTTC. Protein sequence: CASSLGGYPYEQYF.